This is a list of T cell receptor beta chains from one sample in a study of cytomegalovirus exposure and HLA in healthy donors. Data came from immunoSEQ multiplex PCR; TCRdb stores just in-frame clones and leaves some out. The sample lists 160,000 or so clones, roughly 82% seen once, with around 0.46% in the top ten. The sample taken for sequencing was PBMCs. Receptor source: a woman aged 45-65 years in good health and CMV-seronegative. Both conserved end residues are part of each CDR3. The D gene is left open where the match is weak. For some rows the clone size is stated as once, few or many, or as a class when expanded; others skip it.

CDR3: CASSRQAMDNEQFF
DNA: TGTGCCTCGTCAAGGCAGGCAATGGACAATGAGCAGTTCTTC
size: -
D: -
length: 14
J: TRBJ2-1
V: TRBV10-3

CDR3: CAWKLAGVSYEQYF
DNA: TGTGCCTGGAAACTAGCGGGCGTATCCTACGAGCAGTACTTC
size: once
D: TRBD2
length: 14
J: TRBJ2-7
V: TRBV30

CDR3: CASSLSSGGIYEQYF
DNA: TGCGCCAGCAGCTTGTCTAGCGGGGGAATCTACGAGCAGTACTTC
size: once
D: TRBD2
length: 15
J: TRBJ2-7
V: TRBV5-1

CDR3: CASSQSGGAYSNQPQHF
DNA: TGTGCCAGCAGCCAATCAGGCGGGGCGTATAGCAATCAGCCCCAGCATTTT
size: once
D: -
length: 17
J: TRBJ1-5
V: TRBV16

CDR3: CASSATGGAGEQYF
DNA: TGTGCCAGTAGTGCGACAGGGGGCGCGGGGGAGCAGTACTTC
size: -
D: TRBD1
length: 14
J: TRBJ2-7
V: TRBV19

CDR3: CAWSVSSSGANVLTF
DNA: TGTGCCTGGAGTGTTAGTTCCTCTGGGGCCAACGTCCTGACTTTC
size: once
D: -
length: 15
J: TRBJ2-6
V: TRBV30

CDR3: CASSYRDRGPEQYF
DNA: TGTGCCAGCAGTTACCGGGACAGAGGACCCGAGCAGTACTTC
size: once
D: TRBD1
length: 14
J: TRBJ2-7
V: TRBV6-6

CDR3: CASSQAVLAGGFADTQYF
DNA: TGCGCCAGCAGCCAAGCGGTGTTAGCGGGAGGTTTTGCAGATACGCAGTATTTT
size: -
D: TRBD2
length: 18
J: TRBJ2-3
V: TRBV4-1

CDR3: CASSDSGGSSYEQYF
DNA: TGTGCCAGCAGCGATAGCGGGGGAAGCTCCTACGAGCAGTACTTC
size: -
D: TRBD2
length: 15
J: TRBJ2-7
V: TRBV7-2

CDR3: CASSFGRGVDTEAFF
DNA: TGTGCCAGCAGTTTTGGCAGGGGCGTTGACACTGAAGCTTTCTTT
size: -
D: -
length: 15
J: TRBJ1-1
V: TRBV27

CDR3: CASRTTGGVTEAFF
DNA: TGTGCCAGCAGAACCACAGGGGGCGTCACTGAAGCTTTCTTT
size: -
D: TRBD1
length: 14
J: TRBJ1-1
V: TRBV28

CDR3: CASRGDRRSYEQYF
DNA: TGTGCCAGCAGGGGGGACAGACGGTCCTACGAGCAGTACTTC
size: -
D: TRBD1
length: 14
J: TRBJ2-7
V: TRBV6-5

CDR3: CSSSFGSDTQYF
DNA: TGTTCCAGCAGCTTCGGTTCAGATACGCAGTATTTT
size: -
D: -
length: 12
J: TRBJ2-3
V: TRBV7-9

CDR3: CASSVGLGRGTGELFF
DNA: TGTGCCAGCAGCGTAGGGCTGGGGAGGGGGACCGGGGAGCTGTTTTTT
size: -
D: -
length: 16
J: TRBJ2-2
V: TRBV9

CDR3: CAWGGREKLFF
DNA: TGTGCCTGGGGTGGACGGGAGAAACTGTTTTTT
size: -
D: -
length: 11
J: TRBJ1-4
V: TRBV30

CDR3: CASTRGGDRFISNQPQHF
DNA: TGTGCCAGTACTCGGGGCGGTGACAGGTTTATTAGCAATCAGCCCCAGCATTTT
size: -
D: -
length: 18
J: TRBJ1-5
V: TRBV19

CDR3: CASSLGLKSYEQYF
DNA: TGCGCCAGCAGCTTGGGGCTGAAATCCTACGAGCAGTACTTC
size: few
D: -
length: 14
J: TRBJ2-7
V: TRBV5-1

CDR3: CASSVRFSNQPQHF
DNA: TGTGCCAGCAGTGTCCGGTTTAGCAATCAGCCCCAGCATTTT
size: -
D: -
length: 14
J: TRBJ1-5
V: TRBV6-4

CDR3: CASSLGQGSEKLFF
DNA: TGCGCCAGCAGCTTGGGACAGGGGTCTGAAAAACTGTTTTTT
size: -
D: TRBD1
length: 14
J: TRBJ1-4
V: TRBV5-1

CDR3: CASSLQETQYF
DNA: TGTGCCAGCAGCTTGCAGGAGACCCAGTACTTC
size: -
D: -
length: 11
J: TRBJ2-5
V: TRBV7-9

CDR3: CAWSLITGRPNEQYF
DNA: TGTGCCTGGAGTTTAATAACAGGGCGGCCGAACGAGCAGTACTTC
size: -
D: -
length: 15
J: TRBJ2-7
V: TRBV30

CDR3: CAWSGLAGFTDTQYF
DNA: TGTGCCTGGAGTGGACTAGCGGGATTCACAGATACGCAGTATTTT
size: -
D: TRBD2
length: 15
J: TRBJ2-3
V: TRBV30